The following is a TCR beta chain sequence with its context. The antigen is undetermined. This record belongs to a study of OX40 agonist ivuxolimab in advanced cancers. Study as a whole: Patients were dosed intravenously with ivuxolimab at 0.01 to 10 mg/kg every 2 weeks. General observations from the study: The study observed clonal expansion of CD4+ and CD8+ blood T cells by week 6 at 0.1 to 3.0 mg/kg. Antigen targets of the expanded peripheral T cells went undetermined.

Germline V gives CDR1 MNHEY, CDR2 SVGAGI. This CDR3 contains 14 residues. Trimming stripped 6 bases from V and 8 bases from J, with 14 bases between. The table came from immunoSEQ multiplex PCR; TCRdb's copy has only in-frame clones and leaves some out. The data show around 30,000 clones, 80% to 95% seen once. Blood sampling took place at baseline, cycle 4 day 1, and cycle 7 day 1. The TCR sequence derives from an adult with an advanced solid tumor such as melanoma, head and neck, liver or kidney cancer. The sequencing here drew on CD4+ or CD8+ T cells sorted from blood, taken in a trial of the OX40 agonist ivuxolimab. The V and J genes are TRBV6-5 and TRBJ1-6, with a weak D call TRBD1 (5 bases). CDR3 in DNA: TGTGCCAGCAGAGTTCCAGGGTTTGATTCACCCCTCCACTTT. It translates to CASRVPGFDSPLHF.